The 17 T cell receptor beta chains listed next were all sequenced from one sample in a study of cytomegalovirus exposure and HLA in healthy donors. The PCR made use of 60 Vbeta and 13 Jbeta primers. Profiled with immunoSEQ multiplex PCR; TCRdb holds only in-frame clones, not every one. Of approximately 92,000 clones detected, just under 70% appear once; the ten largest clones hold approximately 2.9%. Sample: PBMCs. The receptors shown here come from a man between 50 and 59 years old in good health and CMV-seronegative.

This chain uses TRBV18 with TRBJ1-1; 7 bases match TRBD1. Germline V CDR1 and CDR2: KGHSH, LQKENI. The J segment lost 7 bases and the V segment lost 3 bases, leaving 8 bases of the junction unmatched. The CDR3 has 14 residues. CDR3 region: CASSPGQEFLEAFF. DNA of the CDR3: TGTGCCAGCTCACCCGGACAGGAGTTTCTTGAAGCTTTCTTT.

Of note for this clone: Other DNA variants within this sample encode the same CDR3. V gene TRBV30 combines with J gene TRBJ1-4; 8 bases are shared with TRBD1. With V trimmed by 2 bases and J by 4 bases, 9 bases remained unmatched. CDR3 length: 16 residues. Germline V gene sequence: CDR1 GTSNPN, CDR2 SVGIG (reference sequence). CDR3 bases: TGTGCCTGGAGTAGTCCTGGGACAGGACGTAATGAAAAACTGTTTTTT. Translation gives CAWSSPGTGRNEKLFF.

J is TRBJ2-2 and V is TRBV7-2, with TRBD1 matching over 7 bases. Germline trimming cut 5 bases from V and 4 bases from J; bases unmatched to any gene: 7. The germline CDR1 and CDR2 sequences are SGHTA and FQGNSA. The CDR3 contains 15 residues. The CDR3 region is CASSRLTGRTGELFF. The CDR3, as DNA: TGTGCCAGCAGCCGGCTGACAGGGCGCACCGGGGAGCTGTTTTTT.

CDR3 in DNA: TGTGCCAGCAGTTACTCAAAGGGGTCCTATAATTCACCCCTCCACTTT. Protein product: CASSYSKGSYNSPLHF. The rearrangement joins TRBV6-5 to TRBJ1-6; D is perhaps TRBD1 (5 bases). The CDR3 is 16 residues long. V dropped 0 bases and J dropped 1 base, with 7 bases sitting between them. Per germline, CDR1 MNHEY and CDR2 SVGAGI.

This CDR3 reads CATSRDVSYNEQFF. The DNA of the CDR3 is TGTGCCACCAGCAGAGACGTCTCCTACAATGAGCAGTTCTTC. The chain joins TRBV15 to TRBJ2-1; no firm D call. The CDR3 is made up of 14 amino acids. Trimming shortened V by 0 bases and J by 0 bases, and 3 bases separated the two germline ends. The germline V gene encodes CDR1 LNHNV and CDR2 YYDKDF (reference sequence). The complete variable domain, with remaining parts taken from reference TRBV15 and TRBJ2-1, reads DAMVIQNPRYQVTQFGKPVTLSCSQTLNHNVMYWYQQKSSQAPKLLFHYYDKDFNNEADTPDNFQSRRPNTSFCFLDIRSPGLGDTAMYLCATSRDVSYNEQFFGPGTRLTVL.

The J gene is TRBJ1-6, the V gene TRBV5-5; D call uncertain. This CDR3 spans 14 amino acids. Germline V lookup: CDR1 SGHKS, CDR2 YYEKEE (reference sequence). Trimming shortened V by 0 bases and J by 8 bases, and 9 bases separated the two germline ends. The CDR3 bases are TGTGCCAGCAGCTTGGTCGGCGGGGATTCACCCCTCCACTTT. This codes for CASSLVGGDSPLHF.

The CDR3 here is CASSLVAGATGELFF. CDR3 nucleotides: TGCGCCAGCAGCTTGGTGGCAGGGGCCACCGGGGAGCTGTTTTTT. The chain employs TRBV5-1 and TRBJ2-2, with D possibly being TRBD1 (6 bases). CDR3 length: 15 residues. Germline lookup yields CDR1 SGHRS and CDR2 YFSETQ. Trimming removed 0 bases from V and 4 bases from J, with 10 bases in between. Filled out from reference TRBV5-1 and TRBJ2-2, the complete variable domain reads KAGVTQTPRYLIKTRGQQVTLSCSPISGHRSVSWYQQTPGQGLQFLFEYFSETQRNKGNFPGRFSGRQFSNSRSEMNVSTLELGDSALYLCASSLVAGATGELFFGEGSRLTVL.

The chain's CDR3 is CASSAGTSGSFETQYF. The CDR3 region has the DNA TGTGCCAGCAGTGCCGGGACTAGCGGGAGTTTTGAGACCCAGTACTTC. The genes are TRBV2 and TRBJ2-5; 14 nucleotides agree with TRBD2. With V trimmed by 4 bases and J by 5 bases, 6 bases remained unmatched. The CDR3 has 16 amino acids. The germline gives CDR1 SNHLY, CDR2 FYNNEI.

This clone showed up many times. The chain employs TRBV19 and TRBJ2-3, with TRBD1 as a possible D gene (5 bases). Trimming stripped 7 bases from V and 3 bases from J, with 11 bases between. CDR1 and CDR2 from the germline V gene are LNHDA and SQIVND (reference sequence). The CDR3 runs to 13 residues. The CDR3: CASTGRATDTQYF. CDR3 coding DNA: TGTGCCAGTACGGGCAGGGCTACAGATACGCAGTATTTT.

In its sample, this clone was seen once. This rearrangement joins TRBV6-5 to TRBJ1-4, with TRBD1 identical over 7 bases. In germline, CDR1 is MNHEY, CDR2 SVGAGI. The CDR3 consists of 16 residues. V shed 2 bases and J 1 base; nucleotides not matched to a gene: 4. In nucleotides, the CDR3 is TGTGCCAGCAGTTACAGCCAGGGGGAAACTAATGAAAAACTGTTTTTT. Encoded protein: CASSYSQGETNEKLFF.

The chain links TRBV19 to TRBJ2-1; D possibly corresponds to TRBD2 (6 bases). The length of the CDR3 is 13 residues. V lost 6 bases and J lost 5, with 11 bases in between. Germline assignment: CDR1 LNHDA and CDR2 SQIVND (reference sequence). The DNA of the CDR3 is TGTGCCAGTAGCGCGGGGCCAAACAATGAGCAGTTCTTC. Translating gives CASSAGPNNEQFF.

This clone was observed a few times. The chain recombines TRBV14 with TRBJ1-1; D gene uncertain. V dropped 3 bases and J dropped 3 bases, with 11 bases sitting between them. Germline V gives CDR1 SGHDN, CDR2 FVKESK. The CDR3 spans 14 residues. For the CDR3, the DNA is TGTGCCAGCAGCCACCACATGGCGGACACTGAAGCTTTCTTT. It translates to CASSHHMADTEAFF.

The J gene is TRBJ2-6, the V gene TRBV7-2, with no clear D. Germline lookup yields CDR1 SGHTA and CDR2 FQGNSA. Deletions cut 3 bases from V and 4 bases from J, with 4 bases between. The CDR3 has 13 residues. CDR3 sequence reads: CASSFRGANVLTF. The CDR3, as DNA: TGTGCCAGCAGCTTTAGAGGGGCCAACGTCCTGACTTTC. The whole variable domain, remainder taken from reference TRBV7-2 and TRBJ2-6, is GAGVSQSPSNKVTEKGKDVELRCDPISGHTALYWYRQSLGQGLEFLIYFQGNSAPDKSGLPSDRFSAERTGGSVSTLTIQRTQQEDSAVYLCASSFRGANVLTFGAGSRLTVL.

The V call is TRBV29-1, the J call TRBJ2-3, with a weak D call TRBD1 (6 bases). The CDR3 extends over 15 amino acids. V lost 4 bases to trimming and J lost 1 base, with 15 bases between them. CDR1 and CDR2 from the germline V gene are SQVTM and ANQGSEA. The CDR3 loop reads CSVGPRGWGTDTQYF. The CDR3, as DNA: TGCAGCGTTGGCCCCAGGGGTTGGGGCACAGATACGCAGTATTTT.

The rearrangement links TRBV4-2 to TRBJ2-3; D gene unclear. Deletions cut 0 bases from V and 3 bases from J, with 4 bases between. Germline CDR1 and CDR2: LGHNA and YNFKEQ. This CDR3 region has 13 residues. The CDR3, as DNA: TGTGCCAGCAGCCAAGATAGTACAGATACGCAGTATTTT. It translates to CASSQDSTDTQYF.

A few counts support this clone. J is TRBJ2-5 and V is TRBV5-1; TRBD1 might be the D (6 bases). Trimming took off 7 bases at V and 2 bases at J, with 12 bases between the two ends. CDR1 SGHRS and CDR2 YFSETQ come from the germline V gene. This CDR3 has 13 residues. This CDR3 reads CASARGQQETQYF. CDR3 nucleotide sequence: TGCGCCAGCGCCAGGGGTCAACAAGAGACCCAGTACTTC.

The V call is TRBV2, the J call TRBJ2-3, with 9 nucleotides matching TRBD1. CDR1 and CDR2 from the germline V gene are SNHLY and FYNNEI. The CDR3 is made up of 16 amino acids. V lost 8 bases and J lost 6; bases outside the gene matches: 15. This chain's CDR3 is CASSPLGQGKYDTQYF. DNA for the CDR3: TGTGCCAGCTCACCCCTAGGACAGGGGAAGTACGATACGCAGTATTTT. The entire variable domain, with the rest obtained from reference TRBV2 and TRBJ2-3, is as follows: EPEVTQTPSHQVTQMGQEVILRCVPISNHLYFYWYRQILGQKVEFLVSFYNNEISEKSEIFDDQFSVERPDGSNFTLKIRSTKLEDSAMYFCASSPLGQGKYDTQYFGPGTRLTVL.